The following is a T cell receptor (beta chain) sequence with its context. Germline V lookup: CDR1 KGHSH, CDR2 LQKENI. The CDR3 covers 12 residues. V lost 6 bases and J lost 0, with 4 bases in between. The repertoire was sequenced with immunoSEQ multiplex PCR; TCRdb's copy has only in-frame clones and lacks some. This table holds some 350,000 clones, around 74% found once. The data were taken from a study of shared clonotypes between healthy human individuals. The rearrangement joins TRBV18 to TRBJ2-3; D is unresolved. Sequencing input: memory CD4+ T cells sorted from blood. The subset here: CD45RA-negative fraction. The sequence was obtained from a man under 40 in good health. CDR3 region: CASSESTDTQYF. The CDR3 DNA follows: TGTGCCAGCTCCGAGAGCACAGATACGCAGTATTTT.